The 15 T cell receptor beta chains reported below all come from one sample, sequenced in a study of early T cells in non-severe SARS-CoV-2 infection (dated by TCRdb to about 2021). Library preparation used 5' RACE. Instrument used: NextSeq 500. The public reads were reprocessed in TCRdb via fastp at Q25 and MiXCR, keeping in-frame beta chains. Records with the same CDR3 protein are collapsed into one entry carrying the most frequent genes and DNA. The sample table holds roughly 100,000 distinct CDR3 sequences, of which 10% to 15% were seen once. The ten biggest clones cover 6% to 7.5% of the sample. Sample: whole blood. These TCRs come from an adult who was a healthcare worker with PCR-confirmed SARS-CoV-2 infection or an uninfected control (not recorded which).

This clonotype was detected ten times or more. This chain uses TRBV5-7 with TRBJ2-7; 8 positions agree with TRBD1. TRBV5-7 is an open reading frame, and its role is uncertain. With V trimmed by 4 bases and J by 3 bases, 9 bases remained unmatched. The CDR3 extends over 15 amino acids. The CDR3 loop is CASSATWTGFYEQYF. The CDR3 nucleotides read TGTGCCAGCAGCGCGACCTGGACAGGGTTCTACGAGCAGTACTTC.

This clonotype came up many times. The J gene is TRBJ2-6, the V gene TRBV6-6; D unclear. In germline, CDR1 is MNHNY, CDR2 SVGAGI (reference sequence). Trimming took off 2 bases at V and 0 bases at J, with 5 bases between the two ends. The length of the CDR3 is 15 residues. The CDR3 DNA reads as TGTGCCAGCAGTTACACGGCCTCTGGGGCCAACGTCCTGACTTTC. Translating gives CASSYTASGANVLTF.

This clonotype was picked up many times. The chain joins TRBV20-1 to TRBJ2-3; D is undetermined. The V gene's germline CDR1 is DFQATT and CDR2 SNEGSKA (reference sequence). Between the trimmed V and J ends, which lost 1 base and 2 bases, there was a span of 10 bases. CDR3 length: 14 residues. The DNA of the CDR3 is TGCAGTGCTAGAGGGCGGTACCTCACAGATACGCAGTATTTT. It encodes CSARGRYLTDTQYF.

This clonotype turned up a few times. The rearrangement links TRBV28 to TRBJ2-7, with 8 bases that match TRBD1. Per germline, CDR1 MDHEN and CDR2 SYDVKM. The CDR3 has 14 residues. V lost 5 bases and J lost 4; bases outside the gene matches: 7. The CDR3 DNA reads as TGTGCCAGCAGTCCCCAGGGGGCTGTATACGAGCAGTACTTC. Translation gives CASSPQGAVYEQYF.

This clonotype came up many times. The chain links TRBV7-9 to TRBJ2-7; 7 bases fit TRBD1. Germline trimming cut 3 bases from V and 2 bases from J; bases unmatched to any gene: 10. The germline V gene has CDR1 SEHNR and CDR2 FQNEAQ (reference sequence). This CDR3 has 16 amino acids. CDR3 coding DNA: TGTGCCAGCAGCTTGTCGACAGGGTGGATCCCCTACGAGCAGTACTTC. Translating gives CASSLSTGWIPYEQYF.

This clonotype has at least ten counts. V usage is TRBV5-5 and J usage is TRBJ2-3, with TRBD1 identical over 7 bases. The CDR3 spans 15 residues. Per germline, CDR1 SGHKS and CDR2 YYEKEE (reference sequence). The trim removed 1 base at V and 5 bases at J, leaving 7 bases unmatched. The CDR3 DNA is TGTGCCAGCAGCTTGCTAGGGGGCGCGGGAGATACGCAGTATTTT. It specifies CASSLLGGAGDTQYF.

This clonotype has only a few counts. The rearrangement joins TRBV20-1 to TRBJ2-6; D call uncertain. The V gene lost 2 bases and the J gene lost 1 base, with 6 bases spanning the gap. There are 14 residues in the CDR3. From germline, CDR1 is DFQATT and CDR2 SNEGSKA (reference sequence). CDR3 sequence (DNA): TGCAGTGCTAGACAAGTGTCTGGGGCCAACGTCCTGACTTTC. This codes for CSARQVSGANVLTF.

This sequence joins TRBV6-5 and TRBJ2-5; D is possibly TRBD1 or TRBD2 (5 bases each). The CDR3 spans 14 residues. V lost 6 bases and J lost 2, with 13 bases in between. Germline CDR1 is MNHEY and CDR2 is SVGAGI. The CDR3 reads CASSYLGVQETQYF. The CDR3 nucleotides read TGTGCCAGCAGCTATTTGGGGGTACAAGAGACCCAGTACTTC.

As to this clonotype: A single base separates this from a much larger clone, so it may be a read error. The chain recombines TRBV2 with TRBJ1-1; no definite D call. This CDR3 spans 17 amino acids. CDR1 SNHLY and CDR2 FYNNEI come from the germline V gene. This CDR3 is CASSDQPPGFMNTVAFF. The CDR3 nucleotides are TGTGCCAGCAGTGATCAGCCTCCGGGGTTTATGAACACTGTAGCTTTCTTT.

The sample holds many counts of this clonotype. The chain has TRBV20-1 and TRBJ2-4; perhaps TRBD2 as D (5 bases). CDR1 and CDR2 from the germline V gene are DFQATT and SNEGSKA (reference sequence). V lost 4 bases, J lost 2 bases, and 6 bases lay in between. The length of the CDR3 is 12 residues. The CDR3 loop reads CSATGTKNIQYF. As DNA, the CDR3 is TGCAGTGCTACGGGGACCAAAAACATTCAGTACTTC.

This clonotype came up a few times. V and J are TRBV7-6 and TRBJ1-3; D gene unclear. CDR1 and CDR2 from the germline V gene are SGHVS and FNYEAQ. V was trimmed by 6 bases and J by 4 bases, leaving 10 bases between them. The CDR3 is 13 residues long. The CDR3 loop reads CASSLNPGNTIYF. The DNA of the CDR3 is TGTGCCAGCAGTCTAAACCCGGGAAACACCATATATTTT.

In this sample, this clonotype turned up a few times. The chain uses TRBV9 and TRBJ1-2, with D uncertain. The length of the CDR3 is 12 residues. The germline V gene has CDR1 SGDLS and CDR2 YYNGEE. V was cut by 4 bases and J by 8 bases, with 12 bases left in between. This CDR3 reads CASSPNIGGYTF. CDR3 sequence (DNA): TGTGCCAGCAGCCCTAACATAGGGGGCTACACCTTC.

The CDR3 DNA sequence: TGTGCCAGCAGCCTGATATTAACAAGAGAAGCTTTCTTT. It yields the protein CASSLILTREAFF. This chain uses TRBV5-5 with TRBJ1-1; D not certain. V dropped 4 bases and J dropped 8 bases, with 15 bases sitting between them. Germline CDR1 is SGHKS and CDR2 is YYEKEE (reference sequence). The CDR3 has 13 amino acids.

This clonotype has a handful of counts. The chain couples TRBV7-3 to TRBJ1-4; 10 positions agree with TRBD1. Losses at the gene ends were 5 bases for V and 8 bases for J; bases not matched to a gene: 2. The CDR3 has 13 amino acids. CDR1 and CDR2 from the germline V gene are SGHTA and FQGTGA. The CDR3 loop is CASSQGQGEKLFF. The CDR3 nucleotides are TGTGCCAGCAGCCAGGGACAGGGGGAAAAACTGTTTTTT.

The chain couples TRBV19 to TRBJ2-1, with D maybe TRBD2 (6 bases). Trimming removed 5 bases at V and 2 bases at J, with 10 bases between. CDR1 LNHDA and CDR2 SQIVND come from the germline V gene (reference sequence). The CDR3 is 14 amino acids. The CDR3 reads CASSRGGAYNEQFF. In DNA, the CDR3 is TGTGCCAGTAGTCGGGGCGGGGCCTACAATGAGCAGTTCTTC.